This TCR beta chain appears in the sequencing data of a study of T-cell reconstitution after alpha-beta-depleted transplantation in children. Study outcomes and limitations: T-cell counts and diversity were attributed mostly to newly produced T cells one year after transplant. In patients about two months after transplant, alpha-beta T cells reportedly arose from several hundred expanded graft clones.

The table lists this clonotype with a few counts. Antigen: not known. Unique molecular identifiers were incorporated when the TCRbeta library was constructed. TCRdb ran MiXCR on the PCR reads and lists one entry per CDR3 protein. The repertoire holds 450,000 to 700,000 distinct CDR3 sequences, with over 25% as singletons. There are 17 residues in the CDR3. Germline V gene data show CDR1 as SGHTA and CDR2 as FQGNSA. Deletions cut 1 base from V and 7 bases from J, with 20 bases between. This chain uses TRBV7-2 with TRBJ2-1; D might be TRBD2 (5 bases). The source was PBMCs, collected before TCRalphabeta/CD19-depleted stem cell transplant. This TCR derives from a boy under two years old with Wiskott-Aldrich syndrome, due to receive a stem cell transplant. The CDR3 spells CASSLVSGISGRNEQFF. The CDR3 nucleotides are TGTGCCAGCAGCTTAGTATCCGGTATAAGCGGTAGAAATGAGCAGTTCTTC.